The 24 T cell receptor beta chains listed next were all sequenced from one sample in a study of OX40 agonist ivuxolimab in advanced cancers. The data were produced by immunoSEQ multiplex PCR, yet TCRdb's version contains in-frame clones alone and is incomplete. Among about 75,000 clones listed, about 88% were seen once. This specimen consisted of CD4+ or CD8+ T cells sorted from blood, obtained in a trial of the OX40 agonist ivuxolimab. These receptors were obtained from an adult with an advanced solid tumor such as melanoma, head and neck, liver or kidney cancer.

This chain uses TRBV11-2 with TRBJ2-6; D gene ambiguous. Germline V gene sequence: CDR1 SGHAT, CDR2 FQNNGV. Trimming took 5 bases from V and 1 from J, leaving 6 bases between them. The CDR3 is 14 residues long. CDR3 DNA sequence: TGTGCCAGCAGCGGGGTGTCTGGGGCCAACGTCCTGACTTTC. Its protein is CASSGVSGANVLTF.

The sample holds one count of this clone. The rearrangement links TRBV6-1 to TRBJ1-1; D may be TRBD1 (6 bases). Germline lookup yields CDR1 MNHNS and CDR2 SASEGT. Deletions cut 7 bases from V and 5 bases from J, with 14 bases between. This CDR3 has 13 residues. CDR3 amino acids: CASNIGGLTEAFF. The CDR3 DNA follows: TGTGCCAGCAATATAGGGGGGCTAACTGAAGCTTTCTTT.

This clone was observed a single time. CDR3 in amino acids: CASSYPGTGTNYGYTF. In DNA form, the CDR3 reads TGTGCCAGCAGTTACCCCGGGACAGGTACTAACTATGGCTACACCTTC. The V call is TRBV6-5, the J call TRBJ1-2, with TRBD1 matching over 8 bases. The CDR3 loop spans 16 amino acids. Per the germline V gene, CDR1 is MNHEY and CDR2 is SVGAGI. Trimming took 2 bases from V and 0 from J; bases not matched to a gene: 5.

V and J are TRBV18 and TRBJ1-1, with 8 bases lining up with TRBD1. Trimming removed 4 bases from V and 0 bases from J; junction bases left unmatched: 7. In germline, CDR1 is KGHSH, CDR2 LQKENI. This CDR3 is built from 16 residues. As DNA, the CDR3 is TGTGCCAGCTCACGGCTAACAGGGGGAATGAACACTGAAGCTTTCTTT. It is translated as CASSRLTGGMNTEAFF.

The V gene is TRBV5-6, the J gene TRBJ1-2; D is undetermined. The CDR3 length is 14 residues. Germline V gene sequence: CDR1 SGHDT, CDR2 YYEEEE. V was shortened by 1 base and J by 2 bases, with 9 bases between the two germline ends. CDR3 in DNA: TGTGCCAGCAGCTTGCATCAGTTAAACTATGGCTACACCTTC. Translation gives CASSLHQLNYGYTF.

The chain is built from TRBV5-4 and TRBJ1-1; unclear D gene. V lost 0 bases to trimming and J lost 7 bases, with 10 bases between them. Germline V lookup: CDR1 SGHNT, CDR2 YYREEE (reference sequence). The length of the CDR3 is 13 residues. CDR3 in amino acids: CASSLAVASEAFF. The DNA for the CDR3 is TGTGCCAGCAGCTTGGCGGTTGCGAGTGAAGCTTTCTTT.

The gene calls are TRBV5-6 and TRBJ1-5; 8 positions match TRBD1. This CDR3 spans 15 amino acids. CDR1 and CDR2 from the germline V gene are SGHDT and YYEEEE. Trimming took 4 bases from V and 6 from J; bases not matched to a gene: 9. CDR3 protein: CASSQGQVLGQPQHF. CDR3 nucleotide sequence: TGTGCCAGCAGCCAGGGACAGGTCCTAGGTCAGCCCCAGCATTTT.

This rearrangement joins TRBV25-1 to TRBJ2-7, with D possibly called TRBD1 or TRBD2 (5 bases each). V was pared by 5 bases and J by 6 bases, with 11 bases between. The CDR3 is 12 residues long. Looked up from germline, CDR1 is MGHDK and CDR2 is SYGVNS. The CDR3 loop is CASSLYGAEQYF. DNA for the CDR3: TGTGCCAGCAGTCTATACGGGGCCGAGCAGTACTTC.

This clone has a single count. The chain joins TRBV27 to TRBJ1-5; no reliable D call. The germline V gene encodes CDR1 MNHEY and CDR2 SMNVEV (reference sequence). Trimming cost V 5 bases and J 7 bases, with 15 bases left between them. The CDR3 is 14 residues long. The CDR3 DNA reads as TGTGCCAGCAGTCCTGAACGGGGTTGGCAGCCCCAGCATTTT. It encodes CASSPERGWQPQHF.

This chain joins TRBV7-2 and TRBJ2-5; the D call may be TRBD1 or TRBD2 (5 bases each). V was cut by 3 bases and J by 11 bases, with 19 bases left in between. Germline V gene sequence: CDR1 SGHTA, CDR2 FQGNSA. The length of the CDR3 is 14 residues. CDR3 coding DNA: TGTGCCAGCAGCTTTCCCGGGACCGGGGCTCTGCAGTACTTC. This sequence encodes CASSFPGTGALQYF.

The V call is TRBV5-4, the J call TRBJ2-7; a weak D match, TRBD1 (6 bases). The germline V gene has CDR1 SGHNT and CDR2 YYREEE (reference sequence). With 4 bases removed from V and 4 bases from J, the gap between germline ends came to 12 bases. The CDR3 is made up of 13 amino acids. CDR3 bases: TGTGCCAGCAGCAAACCGGACAGTTACGAGCAGTACTTC. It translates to CASSKPDSYEQYF.

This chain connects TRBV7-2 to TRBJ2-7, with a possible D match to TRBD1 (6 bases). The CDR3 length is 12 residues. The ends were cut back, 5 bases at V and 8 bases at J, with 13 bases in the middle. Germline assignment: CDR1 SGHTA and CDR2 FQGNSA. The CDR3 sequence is CASSRTVDKQYF. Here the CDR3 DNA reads TGTGCCAGCAGCCGGACAGTGGACAAGCAGTACTTC. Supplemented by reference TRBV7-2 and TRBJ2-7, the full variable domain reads GAGVSQSPSNKVTEKGKDVELRCDPISGHTALYWYRQSLGQGLEFLIYFQGNSAPDKSGLPSDRFSAERTGGSVSTLTIQRTQQEDSAVYLCASSRTVDKQYFGPGTRLTVT.

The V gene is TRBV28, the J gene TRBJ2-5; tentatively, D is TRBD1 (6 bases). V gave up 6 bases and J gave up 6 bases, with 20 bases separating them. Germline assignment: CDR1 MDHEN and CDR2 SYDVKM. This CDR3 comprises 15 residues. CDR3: CASRIAIAGVQTQYF. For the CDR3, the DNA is TGTGCCAGCAGAATCGCCATAGCAGGGGTACAGACCCAGTACTTC.

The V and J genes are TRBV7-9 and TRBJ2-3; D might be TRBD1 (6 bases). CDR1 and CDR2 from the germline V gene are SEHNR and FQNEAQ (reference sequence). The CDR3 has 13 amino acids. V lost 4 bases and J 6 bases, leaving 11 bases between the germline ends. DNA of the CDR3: TGTGCCAGCAGCTCAGGGGACGTTGATACGCAGTATTTT. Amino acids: CASSSGDVDTQYF.

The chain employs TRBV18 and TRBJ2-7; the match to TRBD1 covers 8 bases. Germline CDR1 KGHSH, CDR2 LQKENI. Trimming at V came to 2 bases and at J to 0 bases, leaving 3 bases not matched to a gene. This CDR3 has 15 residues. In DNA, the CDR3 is TGTGCCAGCTCACCAACAGGGGGAAGCTCCTACGAGCAGTACTTC. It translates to CASSPTGGSSYEQYF.

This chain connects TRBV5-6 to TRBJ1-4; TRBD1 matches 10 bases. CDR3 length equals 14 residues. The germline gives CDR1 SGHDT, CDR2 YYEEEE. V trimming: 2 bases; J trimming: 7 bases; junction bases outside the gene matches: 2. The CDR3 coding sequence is TGTGCCAGCAGCTTCGGACAGGGGGGTGAAAAACTGTTTTTT. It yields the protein CASSFGQGGEKLFF.

The CDR3 nucleotides are TGTGCCAGTAGTATCCCCGGGGCGAACACCGGGGAGCTGTTTTTT. This codes for CASSIPGANTGELFF. V and J are TRBV19 and TRBJ2-2; a weak D match, TRBD2 (5 bases). CDR3 size: 15 residues. The germline CDR1 and CDR2 sequences are LNHDA and SQIVND (reference sequence). Trimming left V 3 bases short and J 0 bases short, with 8 bases between.

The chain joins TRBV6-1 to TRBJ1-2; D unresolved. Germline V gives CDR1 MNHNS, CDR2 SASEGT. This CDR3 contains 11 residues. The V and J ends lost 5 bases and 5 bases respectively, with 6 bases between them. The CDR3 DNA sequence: TGTGCCAGCAGTCCCAATTATGGCTACACCTTC. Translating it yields CASSPNYGYTF.

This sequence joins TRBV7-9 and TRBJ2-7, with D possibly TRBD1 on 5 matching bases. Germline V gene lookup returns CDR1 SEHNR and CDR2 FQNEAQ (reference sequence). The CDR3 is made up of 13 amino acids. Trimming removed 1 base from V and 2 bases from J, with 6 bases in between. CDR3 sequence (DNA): TGTGCCAGCAGCTTAGGGACAACCTACGAGCAGTACTTC. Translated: CASSLGTTYEQYF.

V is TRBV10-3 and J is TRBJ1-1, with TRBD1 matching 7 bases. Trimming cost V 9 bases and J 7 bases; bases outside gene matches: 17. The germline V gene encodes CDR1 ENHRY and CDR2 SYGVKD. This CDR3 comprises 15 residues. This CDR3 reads CAISGGASSRGEAFF. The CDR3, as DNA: TGTGCCATTTCAGGGGGGGCGTCTTCAAGAGGTGAAGCTTTCTTT.

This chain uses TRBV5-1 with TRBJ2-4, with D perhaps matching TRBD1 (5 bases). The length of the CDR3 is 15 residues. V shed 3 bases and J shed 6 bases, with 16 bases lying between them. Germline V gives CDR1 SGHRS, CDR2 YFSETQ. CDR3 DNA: TGCGCCAGCAGCTCCTCAGGGTCAGACTCAAACATTCAGTACTTC. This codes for CASSSSGSDSNIQYF.

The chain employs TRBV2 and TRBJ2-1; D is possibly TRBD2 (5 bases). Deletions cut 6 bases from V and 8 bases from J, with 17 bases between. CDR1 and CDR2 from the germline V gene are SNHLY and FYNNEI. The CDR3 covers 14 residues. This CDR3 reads CASSERASKDEQFF. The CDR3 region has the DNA TGTGCCAGCAGCGAACGGGCTAGCAAGGATGAGCAGTTCTTC.

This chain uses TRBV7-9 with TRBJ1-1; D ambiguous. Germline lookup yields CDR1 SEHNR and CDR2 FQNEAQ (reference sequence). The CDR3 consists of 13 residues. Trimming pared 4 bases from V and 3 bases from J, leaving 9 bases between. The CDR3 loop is CASSSDRHTEAFF. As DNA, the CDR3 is TGTGCCAGCAGCTCCGACCGCCACACTGAAGCTTTCTTT.

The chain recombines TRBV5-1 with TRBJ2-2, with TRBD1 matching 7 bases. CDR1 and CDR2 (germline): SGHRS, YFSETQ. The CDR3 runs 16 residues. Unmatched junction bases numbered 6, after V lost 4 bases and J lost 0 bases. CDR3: CASSPGQTTNTGELFF. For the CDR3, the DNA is TGCGCCAGCAGCCCGGGACAGACCACGAACACCGGGGAGCTGTTTTTT.